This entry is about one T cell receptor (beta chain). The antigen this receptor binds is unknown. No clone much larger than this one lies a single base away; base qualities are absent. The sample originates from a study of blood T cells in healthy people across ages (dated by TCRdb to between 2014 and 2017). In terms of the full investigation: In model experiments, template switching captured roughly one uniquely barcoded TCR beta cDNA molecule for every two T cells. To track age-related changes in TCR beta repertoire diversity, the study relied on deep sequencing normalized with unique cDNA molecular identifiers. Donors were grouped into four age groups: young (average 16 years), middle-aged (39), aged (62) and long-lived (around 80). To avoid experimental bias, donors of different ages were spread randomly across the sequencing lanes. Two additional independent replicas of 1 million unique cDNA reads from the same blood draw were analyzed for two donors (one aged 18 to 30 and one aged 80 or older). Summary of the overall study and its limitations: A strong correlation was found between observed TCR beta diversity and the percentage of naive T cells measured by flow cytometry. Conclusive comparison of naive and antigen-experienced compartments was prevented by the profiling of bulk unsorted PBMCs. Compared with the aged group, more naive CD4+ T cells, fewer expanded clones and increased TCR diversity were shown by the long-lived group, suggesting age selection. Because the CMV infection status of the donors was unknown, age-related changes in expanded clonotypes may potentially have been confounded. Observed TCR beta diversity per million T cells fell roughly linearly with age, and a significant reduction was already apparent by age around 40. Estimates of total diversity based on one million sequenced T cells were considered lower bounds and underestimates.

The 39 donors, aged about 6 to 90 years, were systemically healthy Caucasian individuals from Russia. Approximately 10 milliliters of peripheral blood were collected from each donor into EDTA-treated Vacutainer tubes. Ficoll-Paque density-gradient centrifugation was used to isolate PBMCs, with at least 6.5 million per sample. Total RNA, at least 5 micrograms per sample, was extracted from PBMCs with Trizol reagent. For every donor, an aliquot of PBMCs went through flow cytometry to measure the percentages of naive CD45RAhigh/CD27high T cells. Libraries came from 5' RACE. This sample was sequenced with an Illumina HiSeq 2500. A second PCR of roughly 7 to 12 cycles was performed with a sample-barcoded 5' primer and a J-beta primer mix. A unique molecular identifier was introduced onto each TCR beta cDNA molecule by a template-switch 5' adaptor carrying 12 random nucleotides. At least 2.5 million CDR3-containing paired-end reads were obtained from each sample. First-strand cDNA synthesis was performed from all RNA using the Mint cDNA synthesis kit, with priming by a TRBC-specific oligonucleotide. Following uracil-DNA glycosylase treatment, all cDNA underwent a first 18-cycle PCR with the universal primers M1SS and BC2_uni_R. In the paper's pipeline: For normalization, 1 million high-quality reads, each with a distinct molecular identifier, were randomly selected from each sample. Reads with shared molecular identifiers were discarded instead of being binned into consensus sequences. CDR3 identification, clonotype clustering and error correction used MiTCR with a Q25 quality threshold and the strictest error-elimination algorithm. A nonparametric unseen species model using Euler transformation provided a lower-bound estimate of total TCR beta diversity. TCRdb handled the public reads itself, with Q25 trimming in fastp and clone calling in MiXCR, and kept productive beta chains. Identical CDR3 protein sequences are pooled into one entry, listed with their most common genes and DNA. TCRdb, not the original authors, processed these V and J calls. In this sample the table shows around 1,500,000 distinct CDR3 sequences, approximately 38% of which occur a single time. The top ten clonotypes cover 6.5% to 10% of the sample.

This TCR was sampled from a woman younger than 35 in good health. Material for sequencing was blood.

Here the CDR3 is given as CASSQDTAQGNQPQHF. At the DNA level, the sequence is TGCGCCAGCAGCCAAGATACAGCACAGGGGAATCAGCCCCAGCATTTT. The chain is made from TRBV4-1 and TRBJ1-5, with TRBD1 identical over 7 junction bases. V ends up 0 bases short and J 4 bases short, with an unmatched junction base count of 6. CDR1 and CDR2, looked up from the germline V gene, are MGHRA and YSYEKL. The cysteine opens and the phenylalanine closes a CDR3 of 16 amino acids. Only the CDR3 region is kept as DNA, spanning 48 bases read in frame from base 1.